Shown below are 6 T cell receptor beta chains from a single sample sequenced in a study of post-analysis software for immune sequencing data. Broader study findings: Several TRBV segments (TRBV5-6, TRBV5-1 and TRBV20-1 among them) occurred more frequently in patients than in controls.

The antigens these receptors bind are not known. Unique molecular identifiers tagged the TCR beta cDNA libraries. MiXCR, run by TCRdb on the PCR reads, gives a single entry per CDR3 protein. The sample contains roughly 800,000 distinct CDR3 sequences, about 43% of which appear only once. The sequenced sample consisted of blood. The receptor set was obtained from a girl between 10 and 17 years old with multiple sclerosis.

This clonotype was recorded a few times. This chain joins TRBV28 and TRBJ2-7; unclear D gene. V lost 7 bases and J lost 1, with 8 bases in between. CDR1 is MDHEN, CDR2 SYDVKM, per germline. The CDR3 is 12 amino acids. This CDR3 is CASKSTSYEQYF. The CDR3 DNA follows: TGTGCCAGCAAGAGTACTTCCTACGAGCAGTACTTC. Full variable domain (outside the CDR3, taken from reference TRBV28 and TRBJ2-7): DVKVTQSSRYLVKRTGEKVFLECVQDMDHENMFWYRQDPGLGLRLIYFSYDVKMKEKGDIPEGYSVSREKKERFSLILESASTNQTSMYLCASKSTSYEQYFGPGTRLTVT.

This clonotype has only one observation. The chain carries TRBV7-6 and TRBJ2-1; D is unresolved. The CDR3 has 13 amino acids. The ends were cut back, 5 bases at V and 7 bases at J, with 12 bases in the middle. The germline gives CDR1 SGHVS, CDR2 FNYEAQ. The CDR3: CASSPSGENEQFF. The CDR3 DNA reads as TGTGCCAGCAGCCCCTCTGGGGAAAATGAGCAGTTCTTC. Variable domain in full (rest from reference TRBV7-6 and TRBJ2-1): GAGVSQSPRYKVTKRGQDVALRCDPISGHVSLYWYRQALGQGPEFLTYFNYEAQQDKSGLPNDRFSAERPEGSISTLTIQRTEQRDSAMYRCASSPSGENEQFFGPGTRLTVL.

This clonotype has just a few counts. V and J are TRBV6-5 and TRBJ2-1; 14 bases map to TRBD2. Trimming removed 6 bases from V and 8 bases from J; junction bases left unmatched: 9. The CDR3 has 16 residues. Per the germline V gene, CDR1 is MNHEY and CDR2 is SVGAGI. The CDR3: CASSRGLAGGLDEQFF. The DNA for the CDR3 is TGTGCCAGCAGCCGCGGACTAGCGGGAGGTTTGGATGAGCAGTTCTTC.

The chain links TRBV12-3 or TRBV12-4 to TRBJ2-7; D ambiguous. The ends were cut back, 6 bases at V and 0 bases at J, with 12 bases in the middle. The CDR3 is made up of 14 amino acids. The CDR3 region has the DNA TGTGCCAGCAGCGCGAGCGAGAGCTCCTACGAGCAGTACTTC. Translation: CASSASESSYEQYF.

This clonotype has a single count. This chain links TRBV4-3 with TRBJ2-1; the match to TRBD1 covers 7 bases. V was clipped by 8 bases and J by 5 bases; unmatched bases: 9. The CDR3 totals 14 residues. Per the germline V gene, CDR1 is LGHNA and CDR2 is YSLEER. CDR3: CASAPGQWNNEQFF. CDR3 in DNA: TGCGCCAGCGCCCCGGGACAGTGGAACAATGAGCAGTTCTTC.

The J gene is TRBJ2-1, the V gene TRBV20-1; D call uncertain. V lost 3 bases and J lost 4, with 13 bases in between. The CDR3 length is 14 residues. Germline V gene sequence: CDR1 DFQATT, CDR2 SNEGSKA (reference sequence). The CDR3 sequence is CSASQTPTYNEQFF. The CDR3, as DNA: TGCAGTGCTAGTCAGACTCCTACATACAATGAGCAGTTCTTC.